This entry lists 13 T cell receptor beta chains sequenced from one sample in a study of Ad26.COV2.S vaccination and SARS-CoV-2 variants. This sample's treatment: about 20 received Ad26.COV2.S at low or high dose, single or two shots; 5 received placebo; per-sample allocation not given. Samples analyzed were those drawn on day 63 after the first vaccine or placebo injection. Profiled with immunoSEQ multiplex PCR; TCRdb holds only in-frame clones, not every one. The repertoire holds about half a million clones, with 89% as singletons. Sequencing used peripheral blood, obtained in a trial of Ad26.COV2.S vaccine versus placebo. All receptors derive from a person aged 18-60 years who received the Ad26.COV2.S COVID-19 vaccine or a placebo.

The gene calls are TRBV12-5 and TRBJ1-5; 7 bases match TRBD1. Germline loops: CDR1 LGHNT, CDR2 FRNRAP. V dropped 6 bases and J dropped 4; count of bases not matched to a gene: 15. This CDR3 comprises 17 residues. The CDR3 is CASGTFYTGTENQPQHF. For the CDR3, the DNA is TGTGCTAGTGGCACATTTTACACCGGGACAGAGAATCAGCCCCAGCATTTT.

The V and J genes are TRBV28 and TRBJ1-6; D gene ambiguous. Germline CDR1 and CDR2: MDHEN and SYDVKM. This CDR3 comprises 14 residues. Trimming shortened V by 2 bases and J by 7 bases, and 9 bases separated the two germline ends. CDR3: CASSLRSYNSPLHF. CDR3 DNA: TGTGCCAGCAGTTTAAGATCATACAATTCACCCCTCCACTTT. The full variable domain, rest sourced from reference TRBV28 and TRBJ1-6, is DVKVTQSSRYLVKRTGEKVFLECVQDMDHENMFWYRQDPGLGLRLIYFSYDVKMKEKGDIPEGYSVSREKKERFSLILESASTNQTSMYLCASSLRSYNSPLHFGNGTRLTVT.

V usage is TRBV30 and J usage is TRBJ1-5; the D is unclear. The germline V gene has CDR1 GTSNPN and CDR2 SVGIG (reference sequence). CDR3 length: 14 residues. V was clipped by 1 base and J by 7 bases, with 14 bases between them. CDR3 loop: CAWSASGERQPQHF. The CDR3 DNA reads as TGTGCCTGGAGTGCTTCCGGCGAACGACAGCCCCAGCATTTT.

This clone appeared a few times. V and J are TRBV10-1 and TRBJ2-2, with no clear D. Germline CDR1 and CDR2: WNHNN and SYGVQD (reference sequence). Trimming cost V 6 bases and J 7 bases, with 12 bases left between them. The CDR3 is made up of 13 amino acids. CDR3 sequence (DNA): TGCGCCAGCAGCAACTTCGGGCGCGGGGAGCTGTTTTTT. Amino acids: CASSNFGRGELFF.

The chain carries TRBV7-6 and TRBJ2-1; TRBD2 matches at 12 bases. Germline-derived CDR1 and CDR2 are SGHVS and FNYEAQ. The CDR3 loop spans 19 amino acids. V shed 3 bases, J shed 0 bases, and the junction held 9 bases outside the gene matches. CDR3 sequence (DNA): TGTGCCAGCAGCTTTAGGGACAGGACTAGCGGGACCTCCTACAATGAGCAGTTCTTC. It specifies CASSFRDRTSGTSYNEQFF. Together with reference TRBV7-6 and TRBJ2-1, the CDR3 gives the full variable domain: GAGVSQSPRYKVTKRGQDVALRCDPISGHVSLYWYRQALGQGPEFLTYFNYEAQQDKSGLPNDRFSAERPEGSISTLTIQRTEQRDSAMYRCASSFRDRTSGTSYNEQFFGPGTRLTVL.

This clone was picked up a small number of times. The chain couples TRBV11-2 to TRBJ2-2, with D possibly being TRBD2 (5 bases). Germline V CDR1 and CDR2: SGHAT, FQNNGV. Trimming pared 6 bases from V and 1 base from J, leaving 15 bases between. The CDR3 contains 16 residues. Here the CDR3 reads CASRPTSGVNTGELFF. The CDR3 nucleotides are TGTGCCAGCAGACCAACTTCCGGGGTGAACACCGGGGAGCTGTTTTTT.

The chain is built from TRBV19 and TRBJ1-2; tentative D call: TRBD1 (6 bases). CDR3 size: 14 residues. Trimming pared 7 bases from V and 3 bases from J, leaving 15 bases between. Germline lookup yields CDR1 LNHDA and CDR2 SQIVND (reference sequence). This chain's CDR3 is CASTTVTGDYGYTF. The CDR3 DNA follows: TGTGCCAGTACCACCGTGACAGGAGACTATGGCTACACCTTC.

The V gene is TRBV21-1, the J gene TRBJ2-7; TRBD1, as called in the table, went unchecked against the DNA. TRBV21-1 is described as a pseudogene. This CDR3 is 19 amino acids long. The CDR3 coding sequence is TGTGCCAGCAGCAAAGGAGCGGGTACCGGGACAGGGTCGGACTACGAGCAGTACTTC. Translated, it gives CASSKGAGTGTGSDYEQYF.

V is TRBV18 and J is TRBJ1-6; no clear D gene. This CDR3 spans 16 amino acids. Germline V CDR1 and CDR2: KGHSH, LQKENI. Trimming took off 1 base at V and 7 bases at J, with 14 bases between the two ends. The CDR3 region is CASSPLERGNNSPLHF. CDR3 sequence (DNA): TGTGCCAGCTCACCACTTGAACGGGGTAACAATTCACCCCTCCACTTT.

The chain has TRBV6-5 and TRBJ1-5; D might be TRBD1 (6 bases). Deletions cut 0 bases from V and 5 bases from J, with 11 bases between. The CDR3 contains 15 residues. Germline CDR1 MNHEY, CDR2 SVGAGI. CDR3 DNA sequence: TGTGCCAGCAGTTACTCGGGGGCTTGGGATCAGCCCCAGCATTTT. It yields the protein CASSYSGAWDQPQHF.

The CDR3 sequence is CASSRGDRGQKLFF. CDR3 sequence (DNA): TGTGCCAGCAGTCGCGGGGACAGGGGGCAAAAACTGTTTTTT. V is TRBV28 and J is TRBJ1-4; 12 bases align to TRBD1. The junction had 4 bases not matched to a gene; V was cut back by 5 bases and J by 9 bases. Germline CDR1 is MDHEN and CDR2 is SYDVKM. This CDR3 spans 14 amino acids.

As regards this clone: The sample contains more than one DNA sequence encoding this CDR3. This sequence joins TRBV27 and TRBJ1-2; the D gene is possibly TRBD1 (6 bases). Trimming pared 3 bases from V and 2 bases from J, leaving 10 bases between. This CDR3 has 14 amino acids. CDR1 MNHEY and CDR2 SMNVEV come from the germline V gene (reference sequence). CDR3 coding DNA: TGTGCCAGCAGTTTTCTGGGGGCAAACTATGGCTACACCTTC. It codes for CASSFLGANYGYTF.

CDR3 nucleotides: TGTGCCAGCAGGGGGGGAGGGAACCGCTATGGCTACACCTTC. Amino acid sequence: CASRGGGNRYGYTF. The V call is TRBV2, the J call TRBJ1-2, with a tentative D call TRBD1 (5 bases). V dropped 6 bases and J dropped 4 bases, with 15 bases sitting between them. Germline V gene lookup returns CDR1 SNHLY and CDR2 FYNNEI. The CDR3 has 14 residues.